Listed below are T cell receptor beta chains from one sample, sequenced in a study of blood T cell repertoires in COVID-19. Method: immunoSEQ multiplex PCR; TCRdb's copy keeps in-frame clones and lacks some. In the table there are 200,000 to 250,000 clones, roughly 80% of which are singletons. Sequenced: peripheral blood. These receptors all come from a woman under 30 with acute or convalescent COVID-19. Both conserved end residues are part of each CDR3. A D gene is named only where the DNA matches it firmly. Clone size, where shown, is once, few, many, or a class for clones that have expanded.

-	-	TRBV19	TRBJ1-4	TGTGCCAGTAGGGTCAGTCGCTATGAAAAACTGTTTTTT	CASRVSRYEKLFF
TRBD1	-	TRBV5-1	TRBJ1-2	TGCGCCAGCAGCTTTGGGACAGGGAATGGCTACACCTTC	CASSFGTGNGYTF
TRBD2	-	TRBV11-2	TRBJ2-1	TGTGCCAGCAGCTTACGGGTGGGGACTAGCGGGAGTGGCAATGAGCAGTTCTTC	CASSLRVGTSGSGNEQFF
-	-	TRBV19	TRBJ2-5	TGTGCCAGTAGTGGAGGTTGGCAAGAGACCCAGTACTTC	CASSGGWQETQYF
-	-	TRBV6-6	TRBJ1-2	TGTGCCAGCAGTCCCTCCTTCGGAACAGGACCGAGTGGGGGCTACACCTTC	CASSPSFGTGPSGGYTF
-	few	TRBV18	TRBJ1-1	TGTGCCAGCTCTCCCCAGGGTCGGGAAGCTTTCTTT	CASSPQGREAFF
TRBD2	-	TRBV24-1	TRBJ2-1	TGTGCCACCAGTGACTCACGACTAGCGGACTCCTACAATGAGCAGTTCTTC	CATSDSRLADSYNEQFF
TRBD2	-	TRBV9	TRBJ2-7	TGTGCCAGCAGCGTAGATCCTAGCGGCTACGAGCAGTACTTC	CASSVDPSGYEQYF
-	-	TRBV9	TRBJ1-4	TGTGCCAGCAGCAGGACAAGTGAAAAACTGTTTTTT	CASSRTSEKLFF
-	-	TRBV5-4	TRBJ2-2	TGTGCCAGCAGCCTACGAGGACTAACCGGGGAGCTGTTTTTT	CASSLRGLTGELFF
TRBD1	-	TRBV7-9	TRBJ1-2	TGTGCCAGCAGCCCGGGACAGGGAGGTGTTGGCTACACCTTC	CASSPGQGGVGYTF
-	-	TRBV6-5	TRBJ1-4	TGTGCCAGCAGTTACTCGACTTCAACTAATGAAAAACTGTTTTTT	CASSYSTSTNEKLFF
-	-	TRBV27	TRBJ1-2	TGTGCCAGCAGTTTATCGTTGGGAGGTGGGCAAAATGGCTACACCTTC	CASSLSLGGGQNGYTF
-	-	TRBV6-2/TRBV6-3	TRBJ2-5	TGTGCCAGCAGTCTCACGGGATCCGGGGAGACCCAGTACTTC	CASSLTGSGETQYF
-	-	TRBV6-5	TRBJ1-1	TGTGCCAGCAGCAGCTCGGGGGGTGAAGCTTTCTTT	CASSSSGGEAFF
-	few	TRBV30	TRBJ1-2	TGTGCCTGGAGCACGGGATATGGCTACACCTTC	CAWSTGYGYTF
-	-	TRBV30	TRBJ1-4	TGTGCCTGGAGTACCCCGGGATCTGAGGCGGAAAAACTGTTTTTT	CAWSTPGSEAEKLFF
TRBD2	-	TRBV7-3	TRBJ2-7	TGTGCCAGCAGCTACAACTGGACTAGCGGAAAATACGAGCAGTACTTC	CASSYNWTSGKYEQYF
-	-	TRBV5-6	TRBJ2-1	TGTGCCAGCAGCTTGGTGAGGAGCTCCTACAATGAGCAGTTCTTC	CASSLVRSSYNEQFF
-	-	TRBV5-6	TRBJ2-4	TGTGCCAGCAGCTTGTCGAGCAGGGAGGTAAACATTCAGTACTTC	CASSLSSREVNIQYF
TRBD1	-	TRBV18	TRBJ1-4	TGTGCCAGCTCACCTACGGACAGGGCACCCGGGGAACTGTTTTTT	CASSPTDRAPGELFF
-	-	TRBV3-1/TRBV3-2	TRBJ2-3	TGTGCCAGCAGCGGTCGACTAGGGGCCACAGATACGCAGTATTTT	CASSGRLGATDTQYF